The present entry profiles one T cell receptor (beta chain) with its context. This specimen comes from a study of cytomegalovirus exposure and HLA in healthy donors. Each of the donors was a healthy bone marrow donor. Primers included in the PCR were 60 Vbeta and 13 Jbeta primers. Generated by immunoSEQ multiplex PCR, the TCRdb table keeps only in-frame clones and is missing some. The repertoire has more than 95,000 clones, 81% of them found once; the top ten carry about 3.8%. The CDR3 spans 17 residues. CDR1 and CDR2 from the germline V gene are SGDLS and YYNGEE. The V gene end was trimmed by 3 bases and the J gene end by 0 bases; junction bases not matched to a gene: 9.

Sequencing was carried out using PBMCs. The V call is TRBV9, the J call TRBJ2-3, with 8 bases matching TRBD1. The clonotype was recovered from a young woman in good health and CMV-seronegative. The CDR3 region has the DNA TGTGCCAGCAGCGCCATCCAGGGGGCGCTGAGCACAGATACGCAGTATTTT. This encodes CASSAIQGALSTDTQYF.